This TCR beta chain was observed in a study of human T cells and chemical hapten exposure. Study overall: Patients got weekly scalp diphenylcyclopropenone doses over the approximately 24-week study.

Points on this clonotype: Its antigen remains unknown.

Noted time point: pre-sensitization, week 0. Indicated treatment: therapeutic diphenylcyclopropenone sensitization with weekly scalp DPC. Regarding the study as a whole: There were significantly more large CDR3 similarity clusters among expanded TCRs than among controls.

CDR3 length: 17 amino acids. Germline V gene lookup returns CDR1 SGHVS and CDR2 FNYEAQ. V gave up 5 bases and J gave up 0 bases, with 17 bases separating them. TCRdb itself ran the RACE reads through MiXCR, one entry per CDR3 protein. The data hold 35,000 to 40,000 distinct CDR3 sequences, with under 12% observed a single time. The receptor was derived from a man aged 25 to 45 with alopecia areata. Some clones in this sample may be carry-over from other donors' samples. The source material was whole blood, sampled in connection with sensitization to the hapten diphenylcyclopropenone (DPC). The V and J genes are TRBV7-6 and TRBJ2-1; D possibly corresponds to TRBD2 (6 bases). In nucleotides, the CDR3 is TGTGCCAGCAGCAAACAATGGGGGGACCTCTCCTACAATGAGCAGTTCTTC. Residues: CASSKQWGDLSYNEQFF. The whole variable domain, filled in from reference TRBV7-6 and TRBJ2-1, reads GAGVSQSPRYKVTKRGQDVALRCDPISGHVSLYWYRQALGQGPEFLTYFNYEAQQDKSGLPNDRFSAERPEGSISTLTIQRTEQRDSAMYRCASSKQWGDLSYNEQFFGPGTRLTVL.